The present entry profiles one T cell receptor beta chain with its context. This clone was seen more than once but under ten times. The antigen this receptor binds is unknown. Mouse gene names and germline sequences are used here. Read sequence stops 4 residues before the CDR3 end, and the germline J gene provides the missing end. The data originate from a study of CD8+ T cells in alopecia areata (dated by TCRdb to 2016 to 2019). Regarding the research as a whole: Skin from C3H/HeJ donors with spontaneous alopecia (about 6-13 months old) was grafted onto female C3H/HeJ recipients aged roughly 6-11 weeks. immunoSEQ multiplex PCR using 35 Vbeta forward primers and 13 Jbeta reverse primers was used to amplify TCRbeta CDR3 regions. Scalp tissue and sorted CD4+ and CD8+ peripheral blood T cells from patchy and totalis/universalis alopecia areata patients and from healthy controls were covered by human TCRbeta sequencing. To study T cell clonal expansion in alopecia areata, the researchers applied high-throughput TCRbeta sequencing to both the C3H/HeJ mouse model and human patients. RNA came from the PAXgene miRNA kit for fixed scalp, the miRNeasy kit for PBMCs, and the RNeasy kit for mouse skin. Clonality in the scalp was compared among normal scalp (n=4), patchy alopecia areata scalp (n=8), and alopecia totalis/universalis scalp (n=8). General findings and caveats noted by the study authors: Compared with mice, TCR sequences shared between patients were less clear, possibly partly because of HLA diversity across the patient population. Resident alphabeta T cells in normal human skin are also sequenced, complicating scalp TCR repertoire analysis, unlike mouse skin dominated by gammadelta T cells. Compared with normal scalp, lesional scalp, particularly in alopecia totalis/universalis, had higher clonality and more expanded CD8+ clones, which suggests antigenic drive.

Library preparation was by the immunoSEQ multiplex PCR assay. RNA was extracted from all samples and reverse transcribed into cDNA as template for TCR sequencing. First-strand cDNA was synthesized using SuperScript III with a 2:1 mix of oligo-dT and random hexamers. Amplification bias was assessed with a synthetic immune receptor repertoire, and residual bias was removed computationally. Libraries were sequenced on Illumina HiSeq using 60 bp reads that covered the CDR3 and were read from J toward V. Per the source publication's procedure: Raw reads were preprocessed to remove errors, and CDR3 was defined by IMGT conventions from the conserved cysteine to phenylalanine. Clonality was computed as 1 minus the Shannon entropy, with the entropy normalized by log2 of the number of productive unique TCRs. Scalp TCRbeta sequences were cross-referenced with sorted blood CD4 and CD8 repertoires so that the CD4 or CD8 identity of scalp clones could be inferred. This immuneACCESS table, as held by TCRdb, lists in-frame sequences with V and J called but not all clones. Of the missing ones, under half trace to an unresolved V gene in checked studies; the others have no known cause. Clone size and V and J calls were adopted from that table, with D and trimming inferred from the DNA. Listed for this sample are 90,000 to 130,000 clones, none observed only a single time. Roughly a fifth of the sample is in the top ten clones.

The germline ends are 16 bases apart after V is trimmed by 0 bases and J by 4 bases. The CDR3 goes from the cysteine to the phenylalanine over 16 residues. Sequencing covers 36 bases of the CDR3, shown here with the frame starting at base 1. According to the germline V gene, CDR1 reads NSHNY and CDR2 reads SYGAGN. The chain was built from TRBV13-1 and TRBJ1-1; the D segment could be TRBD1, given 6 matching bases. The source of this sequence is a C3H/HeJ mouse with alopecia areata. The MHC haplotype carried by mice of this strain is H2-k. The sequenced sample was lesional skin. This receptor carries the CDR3 CASSDAGGGRITEVFF. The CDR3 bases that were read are TGTGCCAGCAGTGATGCAGGTGGGGGGCGCATCACA.